This T cell receptor (beta chain) originates from a study of long-term antiretroviral therapy in people with HIV. The CDR3 runs 16 residues. The V and J ends lost 5 bases and 1 base, in that order; junction bases with no gene match: 10. Germline CDR1 SGHDT, CDR2 YYEEEE. Sequencing used immunoSEQ v3.0 at survey level. The table came from immunoSEQ multiplex PCR; TCRdb's copy has only in-frame clones and leaves some out. In the table there are tens of thousands of clones, 80% to 95% of which are singletons. The specimen comprised unsorted PBMCs, sampled about 5.2 years after starting antiretroviral therapy. This receptor was identified in a woman between 40 and 50 years old with HIV. The chain employs TRBV5-6 and TRBJ2-3, with TRBD2 identical over 7 bases. CDR3 in DNA: TGTGCCAGCAGAACCCTCGGCGGGGGTGGCACAGATACGCAGTATTTT. Its translation is CASRTLGGGGTDTQYF.